The 5 T cell receptor beta chains given below trace back to one sample, sequenced in a study of beta chain features in type 1 diabetes (dated by TCRdb to the late 2010s). The full study reports these points: In all four CD4+ subsets, TCRB CDR3 length was moderately but significantly shorter in type 1 diabetes patients.

The method behind the library was the immunoSEQ multiplex PCR assay. All of the isolated RNA was reverse transcribed with the High Capacity cDNA Reverse Transcription Kit, so expressed TCRB transcripts were sequenced. TCRdb took this table from immuneACCESS and kept in-frame rearrangements with V and J called. Such tables lack part of the clones; where checked against another copy, unresolved V genes explain under half of the gap, and the rest is unexplained. This sample gives 400,000 or so clones in total; roughly 9.8% of them show up just once. The ten largest account for about 0.6% of the sample. Their recognized antigens are unknown. Sequencing used central memory CD4+ T cells from blood. These receptors were collected from a man aged 25 to 40 with type 1 diabetes.

V and J are TRBV19 and TRBJ2-1, with TRBD1 matching 9 bases. V lost 3 bases, J lost 8 bases, and 8 bases stayed unmatched. The CDR3 spans 15 residues. Germline V gene data show CDR1 as LNHDA and CDR2 as SQIVND (reference sequence). The DNA for the CDR3 is TGTGCCAGTAGTATTACGGGACAGGGTAGGTATGAGCAGTTCTTC. The encoded protein is CASSITGQGRYEQFF.

This sequence joins TRBV28 and TRBJ2-3; no definite D call. The V end lost 8 bases, the J end lost 2 bases, and 8 bases lay between the germline ends. In germline, CDR1 is MDHEN, CDR2 SYDVKM. The CDR3 consists of 12 residues. In DNA form, the CDR3 reads TGTGCCAGCTCAGGAATCACAGATACGCAGTATTTT. Its translation: CASSGITDTQYF.

Comments on this clone: Germline is not matched at one junction end, which may reflect a read error. J is TRBJ2-5 and V is TRBV7-7, with D perhaps TRBD2 (7 bases). CDR1 is SSHAT and CDR2 is FNYEAQ in the germline V gene (reference sequence). The CDR3 consists of 14 residues. Here the CDR3 reads CASSLTGGAQTQYF. As DNA, the CDR3 is TGTGCTAGCAGCTTAACGGGGGGCGCACAGACCCAGTACTTC.

In this sample, this clone turned up a few times. The chain carries TRBV28 and TRBJ1-1; 9 nucleotides match TRBD1. With 6 bases clipped from V and 11 bases from J, the junction kept 7 bases outside the gene matches. There are 12 residues in the CDR3. Germline V gene sequence: CDR1 MDHEN, CDR2 SYDVKM. The CDR3 DNA reads as TGTGCCAGCAGGTACAGGGGGCAGAGGGCTTTCTTT. Translating it yields CASRYRGQRAFF.

The gene calls are TRBV11-2 and TRBJ2-1; 7 bases fit TRBD1. V lost 5 bases and J lost 4; bases outside the gene matches: 11. The CDR3 extends over 16 amino acids. CDR1 is SGHAT and CDR2 is FQNNGV in the germline V gene. CDR3 residues: CASSDPGGRTYNEQFF. The CDR3 bases are TGTGCCAGCAGCGATCCAGGGGGAAGGACTTACAATGAGCAGTTCTTC.